This T cell receptor beta chain was documented in a study of CD8+ T cells in alopecia areata. Across the whole study: Among treated patients, oral tofacitinib was administered at 5 to 10 mg twice daily.

CDR3 length: 14 residues. Trimming cost V 2 bases and J 4 bases, with 10 bases left between them. Germline loops: CDR1 KGHSH, CDR2 LQKENI. RNA, once extracted, was reverse transcribed into cDNA for use as the sequencing template. Sequencing used immunoSEQ multiplex PCR; TCRdb keeps in-frame clones, though not all of them. The table includes roughly 200,000 clones, more than 30% detected once. Whole-study results and caveats: On tofacitinib, scalp and blood still held many of the expanded lesional clones.

Treatment denoted: oral pan-JAK inhibitor, 5-10 mg twice daily. Concerning this clone itself: Its specificity is not known.

The specimen was CD4+ T cells sorted from blood, collected at week 34, from a patient treated with tofacitinib. The TCR comes from a human donor with alopecia areata. This rearrangement joins TRBV18 to TRBJ2-3, with unresolved D. CDR3 in amino acids: CASSPGLPPDTQYF. As DNA, the CDR3 is TGTGCCAGCTCACCAGGCCTCCCCCCAGATACGCAGTATTTT.